One sample yielded the 29 T cell receptor beta chains listed below, sequenced in a study of OX40 agonist ivuxolimab in advanced cancers. The table came from immunoSEQ multiplex PCR; TCRdb's copy has only in-frame clones and leaves some out. The profile shows about 46,000 clones, 70% to 85% of them singletons. Here the sequenced sample was CD4+ or CD8+ T cells sorted from blood, taken in a trial of the OX40 agonist ivuxolimab. The receptors derive from an adult with an advanced solid tumor such as melanoma, head and neck, liver or kidney cancer.

The rearrangement links TRBV30 to TRBJ2-5; the match to TRBD1 covers 7 bases. V gave up 5 bases and J gave up 5 bases; unmatched junction bases: 5. The CDR3 runs to 12 residues. The germline V gene has CDR1 GTSNPN and CDR2 SVGIG (reference sequence). The chain's CDR3 is CAWQGVGETQYF. The CDR3 bases are TGTGCCTGGCAGGGGGTTGGGGAGACCCAGTACTTC.

V and J are TRBV29-1 and TRBJ1-2, with 9 bases matching TRBD1. The CDR3 totals 13 residues. V lost 4 bases, J lost 6 bases, and 6 bases stayed unmatched. Germline CDR1 and CDR2: SQVTM and ANQGSEA. This CDR3 is CSVVYRGRDGYTF. The DNA of the CDR3 is TGCAGCGTTGTCTACAGGGGGCGGGATGGCTACACCTTC.

This clone was detected once. The chain uses TRBV5-4 and TRBJ2-6; no definite D call. The CDR3 length is 15 residues. V was trimmed by 1 base and J by 3 bases, leaving 8 bases between them. Germline CDR1 and CDR2: SGHNT and YYREEE (reference sequence). CDR3 in DNA: TGTGCCAGCAGCTTGAAAATGGGTGGGGCCAACGTCCTGACTTTC. This sequence encodes CASSLKMGGANVLTF. Full variable domain (missing parts from reference TRBV5-4 and TRBJ2-6): ETGVTQSPTHLIKTRGQQVTLRCSSQSGHNTVSWYQQALGQGPQFIFQYYREEENGRGNFPPRFSGLQFPNYSSELNVNALELDDSALYLCASSLKMGGANVLTFGAGSRLTVL.

The chain links TRBV19 to TRBJ2-7; D may correspond to TRBD1 or TRBD2 (5 bases each). CDR1 and CDR2 (germline): LNHDA, SQIVND (reference sequence). CDR3 length equals 15 residues. Trimming cost V 6 bases and J 2 bases, with 17 bases left between them. The CDR3 sequence: CASSLTGTGTYEQYF. The CDR3 nucleotides are TGTGCCAGTAGCCTCACAGGAACGGGGACCTACGAGCAGTACTTC.

The V call is TRBV27, the J call TRBJ2-2; D not resolved. This CDR3 comprises 11 residues. Looked up from germline, CDR1 is MNHEY and CDR2 is SMNVEV (reference sequence). The V and J ends lost 5 bases and 5 bases respectively, with 3 bases between them. The CDR3 nucleotides are TGTGCCAGCAGTATGACCGGGGAGCTGTTTTTT. Its translation: CASSMTGELFF.

This clone was observed a single time. V is TRBV6-1 and J is TRBJ1-2, with 7 bases lining up with TRBD1. Germline values: CDR1 MNHNS, CDR2 SASEGT. V lost 7 bases to trimming and J lost 8 bases; unmatched junction nucleotides: 7. The CDR3 is 12 amino acids. CDR3 region: CASITGAGGYTF. The CDR3 coding sequence is TGTGCCAGCATTACAGGGGCGGGGGGCTACACCTTC.

V usage is TRBV2 and J usage is TRBJ1-1; tentative D call: TRBD1 (6 bases). The V gene's germline CDR1 is SNHLY and CDR2 FYNNEI. Trimming pared 6 bases from V and 3 bases from J, leaving 11 bases between. This CDR3 is built from 13 residues. The CDR3 region is CASSRSGDTEAFF. CDR3 in DNA: TGTGCCAGCAGCCGGTCAGGGGACACTGAAGCTTTCTTT.

This clone was counted once. This chain uses TRBV18 with TRBJ2-7; D is perhaps TRBD1 (6 bases). The CDR3 is 13 amino acids. Germline CDR1 and CDR2: KGHSH and LQKENI. Trimming left V 4 bases short and J 4 bases short, with 11 bases between. The CDR3 here is CASSLKTGYEQYF. The CDR3 DNA reads as TGTGCCAGCTCACTTAAAACAGGGTACGAGCAGTACTTC.

The chain carries TRBV15 and TRBJ2-5; TRBD2 matches 12 bases. The trim removed 2 bases at V and 2 bases at J, leaving 3 bases unmatched. This CDR3 contains 16 residues. The germline V gene encodes CDR1 LNHNV and CDR2 YYDKDF (reference sequence). CDR3 loop: CATSRSTSGGQETQYF. The CDR3 bases are TGTGCCACCAGCAGATCCACTAGCGGGGGGCAAGAGACCCAGTACTTC.

V usage is TRBV4-3 and J usage is TRBJ2-4; D not certain. CDR3 size: 15 residues. Germline V gives CDR1 LGHNA, CDR2 YSLEER. V lost 3 bases, J lost 0 bases, and 9 bases lay in between. The CDR3 bases are TGCGCCAGCAGCCATGTTCCGCTAGCCAAAAACATTCAGTACTTC. Amino acids: CASSHVPLAKNIQYF.

The V and J genes are TRBV6-1 and TRBJ1-2, with 9 positions matching TRBD1. The germline V gene encodes CDR1 MNHNS and CDR2 SASEGT. V trimming: 5 bases; J trimming: 2 bases; junction bases outside the gene matches: 3. The CDR3 covers 14 residues. This CDR3 is CASSPGTGNYGYTF. CDR3 coding DNA: TGTGCCAGCAGTCCCGGGACAGGGAACTATGGCTACACCTTC.

The chain links TRBV7-9 to TRBJ2-7; a possible D gene is TRBD1 (6 bases). The germline V gene has CDR1 SEHNR and CDR2 FQNEAQ (reference sequence). CDR3 length equals 14 residues. The V end lost 5 bases, the J end lost 3 bases, and 14 bases lay between the germline ends. CDR3 DNA sequence: TGTGCCAGCAGCCCGACAGGAACCCTCTACGAGCAGTACTTC. Translated, it gives CASSPTGTLYEQYF.

Remarks on this clone: The junction and the germline gene differ at one end; a read error may be behind it. This rearrangement joins TRBV7-2 to TRBJ1-1, with 7 bases identical to TRBD1. The CDR3 consists of 15 residues. Germline lookup yields CDR1 SGHTA and CDR2 FQGNSA. The CDR3 loop reads CASSSTTGRNAEAFF. CDR3 bases: TGTGCCAGCAGCTCCACGACAGGGCGGAACGCTGAAGCTTTCTTT. The full variable domain, rest sourced from reference TRBV7-2 and TRBJ1-1, is GAGVSQSPSNKVTEKGKDVELRCDPISGHTALYWYRQSLGQGLEFLIYFQGNSAPDKSGLPSDRFSAERTGGSVSTLTIQRTQQEDSAVYLCASSSTTGRNAEAFFGQGTRLTVV.

There are a few counts of this clone. This chain connects TRBV5-4 to TRBJ2-5; D is perhaps TRBD2 (6 bases). The CDR3 totals 15 residues. Germline values: CDR1 SGHNT, CDR2 YYREEE (reference sequence). Trimming took off 4 bases at V and 1 base at J, with 14 bases between the two ends. CDR3 nucleotide sequence: TGTGCCAGCAGCCCTAGGAGGGGCTTCCAAGAGACCCAGTACTTC. It translates to CASSPRRGFQETQYF.

The gene calls are TRBV6-6 and TRBJ1-1; 8 bases align to TRBD1. Per germline, CDR1 MNHNY and CDR2 SVGAGI (reference sequence). V gave up 5 bases and J gave up 10 bases; unmatched junction bases: 9. The CDR3 contains 13 residues. The CDR3 DNA reads TGTGCCAGCAGTCAAACCCAGGGGGCCGCAGCTTTCTTT. Its translation is CASSQTQGAAAFF.

This chain uses TRBV2 with TRBJ1-2; D unresolved. The V end lost 3 bases, the J end lost 11 bases, and 7 bases lay between the germline ends. The CDR3 loop spans 10 amino acids. Looked up from germline, CDR1 is SNHLY and CDR2 is FYNNEI. The CDR3 loop reads CASSERGYTF. The CDR3 DNA sequence: TGTGCCAGCAGTGAGAGAGGGTACACCTTC.

On this clone itself: The junction departs from the called germline gene at one end, perhaps through a read error. The gene calls are TRBV5-1 and TRBJ1-6, with a weak D call TRBD1 (6 bases). Germline V gene sequence: CDR1 SGHRS, CDR2 YFSETQ. This CDR3 has 14 amino acids. CDR3 nucleotides: TGCGCCAGCAGATTGGGACAAGAGAATTCACCCCTCCACTTT. Its protein is CASRLGQENSPLHF.

Of note for this clone: In the same sample, other DNA sequences code for this CDR3. V usage is TRBV6-5 and J usage is TRBJ1-5, with D tentatively TRBD1 (5 bases). V dropped 4 bases and J dropped 4 bases, with 11 bases sitting between them. This CDR3 contains 14 residues. Germline CDR1 and CDR2: MNHEY and SVGAGI. CDR3 amino acids: CASSWGQGNQPQHF. DNA for the CDR3: TGTGCCAGCAGTTGGGGCCAGGGTAATCAGCCCCAGCATTTT.

V usage is TRBV7-3 and J usage is TRBJ1-6, with no clear D. Trimming cost V 0 bases and J 7 bases, with 10 bases left between them. CDR1 and CDR2 from the germline V gene are SGHTA and FQGTGA. The CDR3 has 15 amino acids. The CDR3 region is CASSLTAGGNSPLHF. Written as DNA, the CDR3 is TGTGCCAGCAGCTTAACGGCGGGAGGCAATTCACCCCTCCACTTT.

In this sample, this clone turned up once. The chain couples TRBV6-1 to TRBJ1-1; D is uncertain. CDR3 length equals 14 residues. Germline CDR1 MNHNS, CDR2 SASEGT. Deletions cut 7 bases from V and 1 base from J, with 13 bases between. CDR3 loop: CASTITARNTEAFF. In DNA form, the CDR3 reads TGTGCCAGCACCATAACAGCTAGGAACACTGAAGCTTTCTTT.

This clone is labeled as medium-sized (0.01 to 0.1%). The V gene is TRBV7-9, the J gene TRBJ1-2; D not resolved. V was shortened by 1 base and J by 5 bases, with 5 bases between the two germline ends. The CDR3 loop spans 12 amino acids. CDR1 SEHNR and CDR2 FQNEAQ come from the germline V gene (reference sequence). The CDR3 region is CASSLVGYGYTF. The CDR3 DNA reads TGTGCCAGCAGCTTAGTGGGGTATGGCTACACCTTC. The full variable domain, its missing parts supplied by reference TRBV7-9 and TRBJ1-2, is DTGVSQNPRHKITKRGQNVTFRCDPISEHNRLYWYRQTLGQGPEFLTYFQNEAQLEKSRLLSDRFSAERPKGSFSTLEIQRTEQGDSAMYLCASSLVGYGYTFGSGTRLTVV.

This chain uses TRBV6-1 with TRBJ2-3, with TRBD1 identical over 9 bases. The CDR3 spans 15 residues. Germline trimming cut 3 bases from V and 4 bases from J; bases unmatched to any gene: 5. Germline V gene sequence: CDR1 MNHNS, CDR2 SASEGT. CDR3 amino acids: CASSDFGTGSDTQYF. In DNA form, the CDR3 reads TGTGCCAGCAGTGATTTCGGGACAGGGTCAGATACGCAGTATTTT.

This chain connects TRBV30 to TRBJ1-1; weak D call: TRBD1 (5 bases). Per the germline V gene, CDR1 is GTSNPN and CDR2 is SVGIG (reference sequence). Trimming left V 2 bases short and J 4 bases short, with 11 bases between. This CDR3 has 13 residues. CDR3 amino acids: CAWSSGPGTEAFF. The CDR3 nucleotides read TGTGCCTGGAGTTCGGGGCCTGGCACTGAAGCTTTCTTT.

The rearrangement links TRBV4-1 to TRBJ1-6; 12 bases fit TRBD1. J lost 10 bases, V lost 1 base, and 11 bases had no gene match. Germline V gives CDR1 MGHRA, CDR2 YSYEKL. The CDR3 consists of 18 residues. The CDR3 sequence is CASSQVLPTGTGGSPLHF. DNA for the CDR3: TGCGCCAGCAGCCAAGTTCTCCCTACCGGGACAGGGGGCTCACCCCTCCACTTT.

This clone turned up a few times. The CDR3 sequence: CASSRQGSPPDTQYF. CDR3 nucleotides: TGCGCCAGCAGCCGACAGGGGTCCCCCCCAGATACGCAGTATTTT. The V call is TRBV4-1, the J call TRBJ2-3; 8 nucleotides line up with TRBD1. In germline, CDR1 is MGHRA, CDR2 YSYEKL. This CDR3 is built from 15 residues. V dropped 4 bases and J dropped 4; count of bases not matched to a gene: 7.

This clone was detected once. The chain carries TRBV6-5 and TRBJ1-5; 7 positions agree with TRBD1. Unmatched junction bases numbered 5, after V lost 6 bases and J lost 0 bases. Germline CDR1 and CDR2: MNHEY and SVGAGI. The CDR3 runs to 15 residues. Here the CDR3 reads CASSRDSNSNQPQHF. CDR3 DNA: TGTGCCAGCAGCAGGGACAGTAATAGCAATCAGCCCCAGCATTTT.

The chain joins TRBV2 to TRBJ2-7, with no clear D. V shed 6 bases and J shed 1 base, with 7 bases lying between them. Looked up from germline, CDR1 is SNHLY and CDR2 is FYNNEI. CDR3 length: 12 residues. CDR3 nucleotides: TGTGCCAGCAGCCCGGGTTCCTACGAGCAGTACTTC. It yields the protein CASSPGSYEQYF.

The V and J genes are TRBV5-1 and TRBJ2-2; tentatively, D is TRBD2 (6 bases). CDR3 size: 11 residues. Germline-derived CDR1 and CDR2 are SGHRS and YFSETQ. V gave up 5 bases and J gave up 7 bases, with 6 bases separating them. The CDR3 DNA reads TGCGCCAGCAGGGAGGGCGGGGAGCTGTTTTTT. The encoded protein is CASREGGELFF.

The CDR3, as DNA: TGTGCCATCAGTGCGGTCTCTAGCGGGGGGCCTGGCACAGATACGCAGTATTTT. Encoded protein: CAISAVSSGGPGTDTQYF. The chain uses TRBV10-3 and TRBJ2-3; 11 positions match TRBD2. The germline V gene has CDR1 ENHRY and CDR2 SYGVKD. This CDR3 region has 18 residues. V lost 4 bases to trimming and J lost 1 base; unmatched junction nucleotides: 10.